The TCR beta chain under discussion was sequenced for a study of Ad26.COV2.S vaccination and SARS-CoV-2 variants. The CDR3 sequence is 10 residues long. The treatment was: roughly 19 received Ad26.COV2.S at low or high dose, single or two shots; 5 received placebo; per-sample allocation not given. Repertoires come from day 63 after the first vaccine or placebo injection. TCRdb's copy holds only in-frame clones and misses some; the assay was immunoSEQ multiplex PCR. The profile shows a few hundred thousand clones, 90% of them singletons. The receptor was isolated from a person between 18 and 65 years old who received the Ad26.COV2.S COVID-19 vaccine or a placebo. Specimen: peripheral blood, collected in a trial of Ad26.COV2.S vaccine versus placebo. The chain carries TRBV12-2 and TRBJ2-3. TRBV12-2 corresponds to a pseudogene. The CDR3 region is CASGMDTQYF. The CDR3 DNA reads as TGTGCAAGTGGGATGGATACGCAGTATTTT.